The 19 T cell receptor beta chains below all came from one sample that was sequenced in a study of blood T cell repertoires in COVID-19. Repertoires were generated with immunoSEQ multiplex PCR, while TCRdb's copy carries only in-frame clones and drops some. The sample has about 310,000 clones, around 86% seen once. Sample: peripheral blood. These receptors originate from a man over 45 with active or convalescent COVID-19.

This clone has more than one count but fewer than ten. This rearrangement joins TRBV28 to TRBJ2-3, with 8 bases that match TRBD2. Unmatched junction bases numbered 7, after V lost 3 bases and J lost 5 bases. The CDR3 is 15 residues long. Germline V lookup: CDR1 MDHEN, CDR2 SYDVKM. CDR3: CASSLAGGRGDTQYF. The CDR3 DNA is TGTGCCAGCAGTTTGGCGGGGGGCCGGGGAGATACGCAGTATTTT.

The chain employs TRBV30 and TRBJ1-1, with 11 nucleotides matching TRBD1. V was clipped by 4 bases and J by 5 bases; unmatched bases: 6. Per germline, CDR1 GTSNPN and CDR2 SVGIG (reference sequence). CDR3 length: 14 amino acids. CDR3 amino acids: CAWNWGQGETEAFF. Here the CDR3 DNA reads TGTGCCTGGAATTGGGGACAGGGGGAAACTGAAGCTTTCTTT.

The chain uses TRBV7-6 and TRBJ2-1; 9 bases align to TRBD1. This CDR3 is built from 16 residues. CDR1 is SGHVS and CDR2 is FNYEAQ in the germline V gene. The V segment lost 1 base and the J segment 6 bases; nucleotides outside the gene matches: 7. The CDR3 is CASSLDAGTGSNEQFF. The CDR3 bases are TGTGCCAGCAGCTTAGACGCGGGGACAGGGTCCAATGAGCAGTTCTTC.

The chain links TRBV5-6 to TRBJ2-5; TRBD2 matches at 8 bases. Trimming cost V 4 bases and J 2 bases; bases outside gene matches: 4. Germline-derived CDR1 and CDR2 are SGHDT and YYEEEE. This CDR3 has 14 residues. The CDR3 DNA is TGTGCCAGCAGCAGCACTAGCGGACAAGAGACCCAGTACTTC. Translation gives CASSSTSGQETQYF.

The rearrangement joins TRBV30 to TRBJ2-5; 7 bases are shared with TRBD2. This CDR3 has 13 amino acids. In germline, CDR1 is GTSNPN, CDR2 SVGIG (reference sequence). V gave up 1 base and J gave up 2 bases; unmatched junction bases: 1. The CDR3 region has the DNA TGTGCCTGGAGTGGACTAGCTCAAGAGACCCAGTACTTC. It translates to CAWSGLAQETQYF.

The rearrangement uses TRBV5-6 and TRBJ2-1, with 15 positions matching TRBD2. This CDR3 has 18 amino acids. The germline V gene has CDR1 SGHDT and CDR2 YYEEEE. The V segment lost 0 bases and the J segment 4 bases; nucleotides outside the gene matches: 5. As DNA, the CDR3 is TGTGCCAGCAGCTTGGGGACTAGCGGGAGGGCCGGTTACAATGAGCAGTTCTTC. This codes for CASSLGTSGRAGYNEQFF.

V usage is TRBV30 and J usage is TRBJ1-1, with 7 bases lining up with TRBD1. Germline V CDR1 and CDR2: GTSNPN, SVGIG (reference sequence). Trimming cost V 4 bases and J 1 base; bases outside gene matches: 6. The CDR3 is 14 amino acids. CDR3 DNA sequence: TGTGCCTGGACCAAGGGGACAGCGAACACTGAAGCTTTCTTT. It is translated as CAWTKGTANTEAFF.

The chain is built from TRBV28 and TRBJ1-1; no reliable D call. There are 14 residues in the CDR3. Per the germline V gene, CDR1 is MDHEN and CDR2 is SYDVKM. V lost 2 bases and J 1 base, leaving 8 bases between the germline ends. Here the CDR3 reads CASSLPSGNTEAFF. In nucleotides, the CDR3 is TGTGCCAGCAGTTTACCCTCCGGGAACACTGAAGCTTTCTTT.

This clone has a single count. The chain uses TRBV11-2 and TRBJ2-5, with TRBD2 as a possible D gene (5 bases). Germline loops: CDR1 SGHAT, CDR2 FQNNGV. The ends were cut back, 5 bases at V and 1 base at J, with 11 bases in the middle. This CDR3 has 14 residues. The CDR3 DNA reads TGTGCCAGCAGCCCCCGGACTGTCCAAGAGACCCAGTACTTC. This sequence encodes CASSPRTVQETQYF.

CDR3 DNA sequence: TGTGCCAGCAGAATCTACAGGGGGGGGCCCTACGAGCAGTACTTC. Its translation: CASRIYRGGPYEQYF. This sequence joins TRBV27 and TRBJ2-7, with TRBD1 as a possible D gene (8 bases). V was clipped by 6 bases and J by 2 bases, with 17 bases between them. CDR1 is MNHEY and CDR2 is SMNVEV in the germline V gene (reference sequence). The CDR3 sequence is 15 residues long.

To note about this clone: This specimen includes other DNA sequences encoding the same CDR3. The J gene is TRBJ1-4, the V gene TRBV19; the match to TRBD1 covers 9 bases. Germline lookup yields CDR1 LNHDA and CDR2 SQIVND (reference sequence). Trimming took 5 bases from V and 2 from J; bases not matched to a gene: 3. The CDR3 totals 15 residues. The CDR3: CASSSQGATNEKLFF. CDR3 nucleotides: TGTGCCAGTAGTTCACAGGGGGCGACTAATGAAAAACTGTTTTTT. The full variable domain, with the rest looked up from reference TRBV19 and TRBJ1-4, is DGGITQSPKYLFRKEGQNVTLSCEQNLNHDAMYWYRQDPGQGLRLIYYSQIVNDFQKGDIAEGYSVSREKKESFPLTVTSAQKNPTAFYLCASSSQGATNEKLFFGSGTQLSVL.

Concerning this clone itself: The same CDR3 can be traced to other DNA sequences in this sample. The rearrangement uses TRBV30 and TRBJ2-1; the D gene is possibly TRBD2 (5 bases). Per the germline V gene, CDR1 is GTSNPN and CDR2 is SVGIG (reference sequence). This CDR3 comprises 14 residues. V lost 3 bases to trimming and J lost 0 bases, with 9 bases between them. The CDR3 is CAWSRGSSYNEQFF. CDR3 in DNA: TGTGCCTGGAGCCGGGGAAGCTCCTACAATGAGCAGTTCTTC.

The V call is TRBV12-2, the J call TRBJ2-3; TRBD1, the table's D call, lacks a check against the DNA. TRBV12-2 counts as a pseudogene. The CDR3 loop spans 19 amino acids. The CDR3: CASRATTTGERPISDTQYF. The CDR3 DNA is TGTGCAAGTCGCGCAACCACCACAGGTGAACGGCCGATATCAGATACGCAGTATTTT.

The chain carries TRBV24-1 and TRBJ2-3; TRBD1 agrees at 9 bases. The CDR3 covers 16 residues. Germline-derived CDR1 and CDR2 are KGHDR and SFDVKD. V trimming: 3 bases; J trimming: 2 bases; junction bases outside the gene matches: 5. This CDR3 reads CATSDPGQGYTDTQYF. In DNA, the CDR3 is TGTGCCACCAGTGATCCGGGACAGGGCTACACAGATACGCAGTATTTT.

V and J are TRBV28 and TRBJ1-1; maybe TRBD1 (5 bases). The germline V gene encodes CDR1 MDHEN and CDR2 SYDVKM. CDR3 length: 13 residues. Trimming removed 7 bases at V and 0 bases at J, with 9 bases between. CDR3 sequence (DNA): TGTGCCAGCAAGGACACCATGAACACTGAAGCTTTCTTT. It codes for CASKDTMNTEAFF.

The V call is TRBV11-3, the J call TRBJ1-6; unclear D gene. The CDR3 spans 14 residues. Germline V gene data show CDR1 as SGHNT and CDR2 as YENEEA. The V and J ends lost 4 bases and 7 bases respectively, with 11 bases between them. CDR3 residues: CASSSSPGNSPLHF. The CDR3 DNA follows: TGTGCCAGCAGCTCCTCTCCGGGAAATTCACCCCTCCACTTT.

The chain has TRBV19 and TRBJ1-1, with 7 bases lining up with TRBD1. This CDR3 has 13 amino acids. Germline-derived CDR1 and CDR2 are LNHDA and SQIVND (reference sequence). V was clipped by 7 bases and J by 8 bases; unmatched bases: 10. The DNA for the CDR3 is TGTGCCAGTAACAGACAGGGATACGGGGAAGCTTTCTTT. Translated: CASNRQGYGEAFF.

CDR3 in DNA: TGTGCCACCAGTGACCAAACAGGGGGCAATCAGCCCCAGCATTTT. Protein product: CATSDQTGGNQPQHF. The chain joins TRBV24-1 to TRBJ1-5; 7 bases match TRBD1. Trimming cost V 4 bases and J 2 bases; bases outside gene matches: 4. Germline assignment: CDR1 KGHDR and CDR2 SFDVKD. This CDR3 comprises 15 residues.

V usage is TRBV5-1 and J usage is TRBJ1-5; 7 nucleotides agree with TRBD1. From germline, CDR1 is SGHRS and CDR2 YFSETQ. The V and J ends lost 0 bases and 6 bases, in that order; junction bases with no gene match: 3. This CDR3 spans 14 amino acids. CDR3 region: CASSLGAGGQPQHF. The CDR3 DNA follows: TGCGCCAGCAGCTTGGGGGCAGGGGGTCAGCCCCAGCATTTT.